These 3 T cell receptor beta chains came from one sample sequenced in a study of chemoradiotherapy in HPV16-positive cancers. Using immunoSEQ multiplex PCR, the repertoire was profiled, and TCRdb retains in-frame clones only, with some absent. The table includes fewer than 30,000 clones, approximately 93% detected once. This material was collected from a patient who underwent chemoradiotherapy. Source of these receptors: a human donor with HPV-associated anogenital cancer.

The chain employs TRBV2 and TRBJ2-7, with D possibly matching TRBD2 (6 bases). The CDR3 contains 14 residues. With 4 bases removed from V and 5 bases from J, the gap between germline ends came to 15 bases. Germline CDR1 reads SNHLY; CDR2 reads FYNNEI. This CDR3 is CASSGLGTRNEQYF. In DNA, the CDR3 is TGTGCCAGCAGTGGACTAGGGACGAGGAACGAGCAGTACTTC.

The V gene is TRBV6-1, the J gene TRBJ1-2; D is unclear. Germline-derived CDR1 and CDR2 are MNHNS and SASEGT. The CDR3 totals 14 residues. Trimming took 6 bases from V and 8 from J, leaving 19 bases between them. The CDR3 nucleotides are TGTGCCAGCAGGATGGAGTTTCTAACTTCAGGCTACACCTTC. Translated: CASRMEFLTSGYTF.

The J gene is TRBJ2-5, the V gene TRBV5-4; 9 bases map to TRBD1. The germline V gene has CDR1 SGHNT and CDR2 YYREEE (reference sequence). V was pared by 3 bases and J by 7 bases, with 10 bases of the junction left unmatched. The CDR3 is 15 residues long. In nucleotides, the CDR3 is TGTGCCAGCAGCTCTGCGGGACAGGGAATAGGGACCCAGTACTTC. Amino acids: CASSSAGQGIGTQYF.